This T cell receptor (beta chain) was profiled in a study of blood T cell repertoires in COVID-19. Overall study context: COVID-19 samples collected from the United States, Italy and Spain covered acute and convalescent phases.

This clone was seen just once. Profiled with immunoSEQ multiplex PCR; TCRdb holds only in-frame clones, not every one. This sample carries 150,000 to 190,000 clones, about 88% of them seen once, and the ten largest clones take less than 10%. The sequencing sample was made of peripheral blood. The sequence was obtained from a woman aged 60-75 years with COVID-19, enrolled during active disease.

Here the CDR3 reads CASSLRQVIYGYTF. CDR3 in DNA: TGTGCCAGCAGCTTAAGACAGGTCATCTATGGCTACACCTTC. The chain is built from TRBV5-6 and TRBJ1-2, with a possible D match to TRBD1 (6 bases). CDR1 and CDR2 (germline): SGHDT, YYEEEE. Trimming stripped 2 bases from V and 4 bases from J, with 12 bases between. This CDR3 contains 14 residues.